This TCR beta chain was identified in a study of cytomegalovirus exposure and HLA in healthy donors. Amplification used 60 Vbeta primers and 13 Jbeta primers. Sequencing used immunoSEQ multiplex PCR; TCRdb keeps in-frame clones, though not all of them. The sample has some 120,000 clones, around 77% seen once. Trimming removed 4 bases from V and 6 bases from J, with 20 bases in between. The CDR3 is 15 amino acids. Germline CDR1 and CDR2: SGHRS and YFSETQ. The specimen sequenced was PBMCs. The clonotype originates from a human donor in good health. The chain links TRBV5-1 to TRBJ2-7; tentatively, D is TRBD2 (6 bases). The CDR3 spells CASSPDGLLQGEQYF. Here the CDR3 DNA reads TGCGCCAGCAGCCCGGACGGACTACTCCAGGGCGAGCAGTACTTC.